The 14 T cell receptor beta chains presented below share a single source sample, sequenced in a study of blood T cell repertoires in COVID-19. Here immunoSEQ multiplex PCR was the method, and the copy in TCRdb shows in-frame clones only, minus some. The sample shows 25,000 to 35,000 clones, about 90% of them seen only once. The specimen sequenced was peripheral blood. Receptor source: a human donor with active COVID-19. The donor label of this sample is uncertain.

The chain combines TRBV18 with TRBJ2-3; 10 bases align to TRBD2. The CDR3 consists of 16 residues. CDR1 and CDR2 from the germline V gene are KGHSH and LQKENI. The J segment lost 5 bases and the V segment lost 10 bases, leaving 15 bases of the junction unmatched. As DNA, the CDR3 is TGTGCCACCAACTCCTTGAGCGGGAGGGCCGAAGATACGCAGTATTTT. As protein: CATNSLSGRAEDTQYF.

The chain employs TRBV30 and TRBJ1-6; D may be TRBD1 (5 bases). V shed 3 bases and J shed 6 bases, with 12 bases lying between them. From germline, CDR1 is GTSNPN and CDR2 SVGIG (reference sequence). This CDR3 region has 14 residues. Here the CDR3 reads CAWSSGTGNSPLHF. The CDR3 coding sequence is TGTGCCTGGAGCTCCGGGACTGGTAATTCACCCCTCCACTTT.

V is TRBV29-1 and J is TRBJ1-1, with D tentatively TRBD1 (6 bases). V was shortened by 7 bases and J by 0 bases, with 9 bases between the two germline ends. CDR1 is SQVTM, CDR2 ANQGSEA, per germline. The CDR3 has 12 residues. The CDR3 sequence: CSGEGVNTEAFF. The CDR3 coding sequence is TGCAGCGGGGAGGGGGTGAACACTGAAGCTTTCTTT.

The chain is built from TRBV7-9 and TRBJ2-1; TRBD1 might be the D (6 bases). The CDR3 extends over 14 amino acids. The V end lost 1 base, the J end lost 9 bases, and 13 bases lay between the germline ends. In germline, CDR1 is SEHNR, CDR2 FQNEAQ (reference sequence). CDR3 sequence (DNA): TGTGCCAGCAGCTTAGAGGATCAGGGGTTTGAGCAGTTCTTC. Translation: CASSLEDQGFEQFF.

This chain links TRBV11-1 with TRBJ1-1; weak D call: TRBD1 (5 bases). Trimming removed 3 bases at V and 1 base at J, with 15 bases between. The CDR3 loop spans 16 amino acids. Germline V gene lookup returns CDR1 SGHAT and CDR2 FQDESV (reference sequence). CDR3: CASSFWQGGENTEAFF. The CDR3 nucleotides read TGTGCCAGCAGCTTTTGGCAGGGTGGGGAGAACACTGAAGCTTTCTTT.

The V gene is TRBV6-2 or TRBV6-3, the J gene TRBJ2-1; 10 nucleotides match TRBD2. Germline trimming cut 5 bases from V and 4 bases from J; bases unmatched to any gene: 11. The CDR3 is 17 amino acids. Germline V gene sequence: CDR1 MNHEY, CDR2 SVGEGT. CDR3 in DNA: TGTGCCAGCAGTCCACCCGACGGACTAGCGGTTTACAATGAGCAGTTCTTC. Translated: CASSPPDGLAVYNEQFF.

This chain connects TRBV9 to TRBJ2-5, with 9 bases fitting TRBD1. V was pared by 4 bases and J by 1 base, with 11 bases of the junction left unmatched. Per the germline V gene, CDR1 is SGDLS and CDR2 is YYNGEE. The CDR3 spans 17 residues. In nucleotides, the CDR3 is TGTGCCAGCAGCTCACGAGGGGGGACAGGGAGCCAAGAGACCCAGTACTTC. This codes for CASSSRGGTGSQETQYF.

The chain combines TRBV6-5 with TRBJ2-7; a possible D gene is TRBD1 (6 bases). The CDR3 sequence is 15 residues long. The ends were cut back, 6 bases at V and 2 bases at J, with 17 bases in the middle. Germline CDR1 MNHEY, CDR2 SVGAGI. The DNA for the CDR3 is TGTGCCAGCAGAACACCAGGGGCCCCTACCTACGAGCAGTACTTC. Translation: CASRTPGAPTYEQYF.

This clone has a handful of counts. Here the CDR3 DNA reads TGCGCCAGCAGCCAAGATTACGGGACTAGCGGGAGAAACGAGCAGTACTTC. This codes for CASSQDYGTSGRNEQYF. The chain uses TRBV4-3 and TRBJ2-7, with 14 nucleotides matching TRBD2. Per germline, CDR1 LGHNA and CDR2 YSLEER. The V gene end was trimmed by 0 bases and the J gene end by 5 bases; junction bases not matched to a gene: 6. The CDR3 has 17 amino acids.

The chain carries TRBV4-1 and TRBJ2-7, with a tentative D call TRBD2 (6 bases). The length of the CDR3 is 13 residues. The germline V gene encodes CDR1 MGHRA and CDR2 YSYEKL. Here the CDR3 reads CASIYWPGLPRGV. The CDR3 coding sequence is TGCGCCAGCATATATTGGCCAGGTTTGCCCCGGGGGGTC.

This chain links TRBV6-9 with TRBJ1-5; TRBD1 matches at 7 bases. Germline loops: CDR1 MNHGY, CDR2 SVAAGI. J lost 0 bases, V lost 2 bases, and 7 bases had no gene match. The CDR3 totals 17 residues. CDR3 in amino acids: CASSYDPGQHSNQPQHF. CDR3 in DNA: TGTGCCAGCAGTTATGACCCGGGACAGCATAGCAATCAGCCCCAGCATTTT.

This chain links TRBV6-5 with TRBJ1-1; no definite D call. The V end was cut by 7 bases, the J end by 0 bases, with 9 bases between. The germline V gene encodes CDR1 MNHEY and CDR2 SVGAGI. The CDR3 totals 13 residues. CDR3 in DNA: TGTGCCAGCACACCGGGGTTGAACACTGAAGCTTTCTTT. Its translation is CASTPGLNTEAFF.

V is TRBV28 and J is TRBJ2-1; D gene ambiguous. Germline loops: CDR1 MDHEN, CDR2 SYDVKM. V gave up 3 bases and J gave up 6 bases, with 9 bases separating them. The CDR3 runs 13 residues. DNA of the CDR3: TGTGCCAGCAGTTTGTTACGGTTCAATGAGCAGTTCTTC. Its protein is CASSLLRFNEQFF. The complete variable domain, with remaining parts taken from reference TRBV28 and TRBJ2-1, reads DVKVTQSSRYLVKRTGEKVFLECVQDMDHENMFWYRQDPGLGLRLIYFSYDVKMKEKGDIPEGYSVSREKKERFSLILESASTNQTSMYLCASSLLRFNEQFFGPGTRLTVL.

The chain joins TRBV9 to TRBJ2-5; 11 bases line up with TRBD2. CDR1 and CDR2 (germline): SGDLS, YYNGEE. The CDR3 consists of 16 residues. V lost 3 bases to trimming and J lost 5 bases; unmatched junction nucleotides: 9. The CDR3 DNA reads as TGTGCCAGCAGCGCAGTTAGCGGGGGGGCCCAGGAGACCCAGTACTTC. It translates to CASSAVSGGAQETQYF.